The 10 T cell receptor beta chains below all came from one sample that was sequenced in a study of blood T cell repertoires in COVID-19. The repertoire was sequenced with immunoSEQ multiplex PCR; TCRdb's copy has only in-frame clones and lacks some. The sample includes 330,000 or so clones, about 91% of them seen just once. The sample taken for sequencing was peripheral blood. The source of these receptors is a man aged 25-45 years with COVID-19, enrolled during active disease.

This rearrangement joins TRBV9 to TRBJ1-4; possible D gene TRBD1, 6 bases. Germline-derived CDR1 and CDR2 are SGDLS and YYNGEE. V dropped 0 bases and J dropped 7 bases, with 10 bases sitting between them. The CDR3 is made up of 14 amino acids. CDR3 DNA: TGTGCCAGCAGCGTAGAAACAGGGCCTGAAAAACTGTTTTTT. Protein: CASSVETGPEKLFF.

The V call is TRBV3-1 (or the pseudogene TRBV3-2), the J call TRBJ2-3; D gene unclear. There are 13 residues in the CDR3. Germline V gene lookup returns CDR1 LGHDT and CDR2 YNNKEL (reference sequence). The V gene lost 1 base and the J gene lost 9 bases, with 11 bases spanning the gap. CDR3 sequence reads: CASSQVDGSTQYF. The CDR3 DNA reads TGTGCCAGCAGCCAAGTTGACGGTAGCACGCAGTATTTT.

The gene calls are TRBV5-4 and TRBJ1-2, with D hard to call. CDR1 is SGHNT and CDR2 is YYREEE in the germline V gene (reference sequence). Trimming removed 0 bases from V and 0 bases from J, with 12 bases in between. The CDR3 consists of 16 residues. CDR3: CASSLAGRQANYGYTF. CDR3 DNA sequence: TGTGCCAGCAGCTTGGCTGGAAGACAAGCTAACTATGGCTACACCTTC.

The V call is TRBV10-3, the J call TRBJ2-5; D perhaps matches TRBD1 (5 bases). V was pared by 10 bases and J by 5 bases, with 17 bases between. This CDR3 contains 13 residues. Germline V gives CDR1 ENHRY, CDR2 SYGVKD. CDR3 loop: CATTIQGGETQYF. The CDR3 DNA reads TGTGCCACCACAATCCAGGGTGGTGAGACCCAGTACTTC.

CDR3 amino acids: CAISPVDRVNEQYF. The CDR3 DNA follows: TGTGCCATCAGCCCGGTGGACAGGGTCAACGAGCAGTACTTC. The chain employs TRBV10-3 and TRBJ2-7, with 8 bases that match TRBD1. This CDR3 is built from 14 residues. In germline, CDR1 is ENHRY, CDR2 SYGVKD. The V gene end was trimmed by 6 bases and the J gene end by 5 bases; junction bases not matched to a gene: 9.

The V gene is TRBV5-1, the J gene TRBJ1-1; no definite D call. The CDR3 contains 14 residues. Trimming stripped 2 bases from V and 1 base from J, with 9 bases between. The germline gives CDR1 SGHRS, CDR2 YFSETQ. CDR3 in DNA: TGCGCCAGCAGCTTCATAGGGAGGAACACTGAAGCTTTCTTT. Residues: CASSFIGRNTEAFF.

This sequence joins TRBV29-1 and TRBJ1-4; no clear D gene. The CDR3 has 12 residues. V was cut by 7 bases and J by 1 base, with 7 bases left in between. Germline CDR1 reads SQVTM; CDR2 reads ANQGSEA. Here the CDR3 DNA reads TGCAGCGCCTCTAGAACTAATGAAAAACTGTTTTTT. Amino acid sequence: CSASRTNEKLFF. Full variable domain (rest looked up from reference TRBV29-1 and TRBJ1-4): SAVISQKPSRDICQRGTSLTIQCQVDSQVTMMFWYRQQPGQSLTLIATANQGSEATYESGFVIDKFPISRPNLTFSTLTVSNMSPEDSSIYLCSASRTNEKLFFGSGTQLSVL.

The chain employs TRBV12-5 and TRBJ2-1; possibly TRBD2 for D (6 bases). Germline V gives CDR1 LGHNT, CDR2 FRNRAP. The CDR3 contains 13 residues. Trimming cost V 5 bases and J 4 bases, with 9 bases left between them. CDR3 region: CASGTGTYNEQFF. Written as DNA, the CDR3 is TGTGCTAGTGGTACCGGGACTTACAATGAGCAGTTCTTC.

The rearrangement joins TRBV28 to TRBJ1-2; possible D gene TRBD1, 6 bases. The CDR3 covers 14 residues. Trimming shortened V by 6 bases and J by 5 bases, and 16 bases separated the two germline ends. Germline lookup yields CDR1 MDHEN and CDR2 SYDVKM. CDR3 protein: CASRTGQTPYGYTF. The CDR3 coding sequence is TGTGCCAGCAGGACAGGACAGACCCCTTATGGCTACACCTTC.

This chain uses TRBV11-3 with TRBJ2-1; 11 bases fit TRBD2. The CDR3 spans 17 residues. Germline V gene data show CDR1 as SGHNT and CDR2 as YENEEA. With V trimmed by 0 bases and J by 8 bases, 9 bases remained unmatched. The chain's CDR3 is CASSLEGLAGGVDEQFF. The CDR3 nucleotides read TGTGCCAGCAGCTTAGAAGGGCTAGCGGGAGGTGTGGATGAGCAGTTCTTC.